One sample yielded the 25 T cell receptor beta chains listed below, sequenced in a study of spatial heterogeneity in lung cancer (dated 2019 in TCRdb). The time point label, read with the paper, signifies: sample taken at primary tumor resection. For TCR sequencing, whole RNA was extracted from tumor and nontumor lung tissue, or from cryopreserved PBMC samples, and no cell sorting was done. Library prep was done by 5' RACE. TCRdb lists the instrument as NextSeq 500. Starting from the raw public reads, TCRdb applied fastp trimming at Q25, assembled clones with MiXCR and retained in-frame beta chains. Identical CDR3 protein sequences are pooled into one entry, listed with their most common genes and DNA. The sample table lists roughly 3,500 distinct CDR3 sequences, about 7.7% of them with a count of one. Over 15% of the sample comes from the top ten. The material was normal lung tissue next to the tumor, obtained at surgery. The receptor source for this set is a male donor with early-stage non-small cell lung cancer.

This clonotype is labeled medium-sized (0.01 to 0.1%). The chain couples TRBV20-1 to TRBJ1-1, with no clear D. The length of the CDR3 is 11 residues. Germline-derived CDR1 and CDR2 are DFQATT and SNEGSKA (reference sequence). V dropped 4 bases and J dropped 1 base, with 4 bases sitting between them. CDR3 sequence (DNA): TGCAGTGCTAAGAAGAACACTGAAGCTTTCTTT. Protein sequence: CSAKKNTEAFF.

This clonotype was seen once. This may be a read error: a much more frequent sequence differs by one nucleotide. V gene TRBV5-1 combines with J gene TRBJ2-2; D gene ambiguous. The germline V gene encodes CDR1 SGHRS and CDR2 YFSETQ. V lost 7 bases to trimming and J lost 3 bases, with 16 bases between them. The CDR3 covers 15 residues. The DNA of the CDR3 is TGCGCCAGCCGCCTTCCAGTGCAGTACACCGGGGAGCTGTTTTTT. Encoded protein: CASRLPVQYTGELFF.

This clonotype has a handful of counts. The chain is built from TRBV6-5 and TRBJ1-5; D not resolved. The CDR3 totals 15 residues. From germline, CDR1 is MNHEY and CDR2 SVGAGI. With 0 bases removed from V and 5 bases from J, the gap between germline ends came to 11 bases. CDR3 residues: CASSYSTGADQPQHF. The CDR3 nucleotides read TGTGCCAGCAGTTACTCAACCGGAGCCGATCAGCCCCAGCATTTT.

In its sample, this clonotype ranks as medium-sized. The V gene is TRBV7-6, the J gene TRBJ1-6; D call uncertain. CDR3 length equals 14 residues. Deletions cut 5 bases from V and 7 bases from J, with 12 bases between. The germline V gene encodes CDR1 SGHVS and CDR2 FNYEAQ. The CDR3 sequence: CASSTGPGNSPLHF. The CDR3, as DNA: TGTGCCAGCAGCACCGGGCCGGGGAATTCACCCCTCCACTTT.

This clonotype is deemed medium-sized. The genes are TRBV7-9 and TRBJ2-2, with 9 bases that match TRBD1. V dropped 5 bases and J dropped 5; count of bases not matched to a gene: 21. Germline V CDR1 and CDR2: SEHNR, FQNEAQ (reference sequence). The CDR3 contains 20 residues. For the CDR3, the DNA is TGTGCCAGCAGCACTAATAAGCCGGGACAGGGTAAAAGTTGGACCGGGGAGCTGTTTTTT. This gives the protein CASSTNKPGQGKSWTGELFF. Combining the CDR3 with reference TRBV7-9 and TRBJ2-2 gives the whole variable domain DTGVSQNPRHKITKRGQNVTFRCDPISEHNRLYWYRQTLGQGPEFLTYFQNEAQLEKSRLLSDRFSAERPKGSFSTLEIQRTEQGDSAMYLCASSTNKPGQGKSWTGELFFGEGSRLTVL.

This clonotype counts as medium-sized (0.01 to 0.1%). The DNA of the CDR3 is TGTGCCAGCAGTTACTTGGGGCTAGCGGGAGCCTACGAGCAGTACGTC. Protein sequence: CASSYLGLAGAYEQYV. The chain uses TRBV6-6 and TRBJ2-7, with 10 positions matching TRBD2. The J segment lost 2 bases and the V segment lost 1 base, leaving 5 bases of the junction unmatched. The CDR3 runs to 16 residues. The germline CDR1 and CDR2 sequences are MNHNY and SVGAGI (reference sequence).

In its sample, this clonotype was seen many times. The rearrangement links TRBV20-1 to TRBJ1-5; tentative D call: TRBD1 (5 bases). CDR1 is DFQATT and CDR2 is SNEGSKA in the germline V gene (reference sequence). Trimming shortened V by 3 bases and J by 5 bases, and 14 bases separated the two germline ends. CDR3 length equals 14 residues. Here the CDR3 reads CSASWGAEDQPQHF. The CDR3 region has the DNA TGCAGTGCTAGTTGGGGCGCCGAGGATCAGCCCCAGCATTTT.

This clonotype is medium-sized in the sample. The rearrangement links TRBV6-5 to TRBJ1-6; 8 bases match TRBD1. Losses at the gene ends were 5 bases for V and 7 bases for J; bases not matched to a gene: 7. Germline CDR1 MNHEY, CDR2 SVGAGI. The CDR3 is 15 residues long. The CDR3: CASSADRGENSPLHF. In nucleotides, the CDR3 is TGTGCCAGCAGTGCAGACAGGGGTGAAAATTCACCCCTCCACTTT.

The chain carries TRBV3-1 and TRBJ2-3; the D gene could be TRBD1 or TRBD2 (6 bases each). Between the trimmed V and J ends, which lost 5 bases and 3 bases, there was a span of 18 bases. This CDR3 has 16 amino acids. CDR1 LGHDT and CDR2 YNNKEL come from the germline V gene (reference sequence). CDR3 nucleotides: TGTGCCAGCAGCTCCATGGGGTGGGGGGCGACAGATACGCAGTATTTT. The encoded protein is CASSSMGWGATDTQYF.

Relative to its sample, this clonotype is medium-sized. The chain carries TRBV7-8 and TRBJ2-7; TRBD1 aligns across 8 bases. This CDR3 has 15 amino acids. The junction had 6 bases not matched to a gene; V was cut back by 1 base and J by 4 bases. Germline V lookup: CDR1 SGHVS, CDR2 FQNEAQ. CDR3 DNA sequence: TGTGCCAGCAGCTTAGACCCGGACAGGGCTTACGAGCAGTACGTC. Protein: CASSLDPDRAYEQYV.

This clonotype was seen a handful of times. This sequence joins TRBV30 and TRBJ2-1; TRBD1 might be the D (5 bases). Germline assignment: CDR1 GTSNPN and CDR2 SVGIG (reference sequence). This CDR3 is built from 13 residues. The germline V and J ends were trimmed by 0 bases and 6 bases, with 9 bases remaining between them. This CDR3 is CAWSVLGANEQFF. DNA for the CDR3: TGTGCCTGGAGTGTCCTTGGGGCCAATGAGCAGTTCTTC.

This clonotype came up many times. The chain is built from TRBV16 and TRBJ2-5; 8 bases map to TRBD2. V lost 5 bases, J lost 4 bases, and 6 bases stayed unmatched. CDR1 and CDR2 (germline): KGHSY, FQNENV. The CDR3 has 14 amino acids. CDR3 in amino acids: CASSFAGGRETQYF. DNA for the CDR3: TGTGCCAGCAGCTTTGCGGGGGGCCGAGAGACCCAGTACTTC.

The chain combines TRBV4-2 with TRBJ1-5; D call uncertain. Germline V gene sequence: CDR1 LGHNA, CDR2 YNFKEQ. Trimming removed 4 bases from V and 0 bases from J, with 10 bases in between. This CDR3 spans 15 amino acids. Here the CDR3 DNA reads TGTGCCAGCAGCCTTCGGACGGGTAGCAATCAGCCCCAGCATTTT. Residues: CASSLRTGSNQPQHF.

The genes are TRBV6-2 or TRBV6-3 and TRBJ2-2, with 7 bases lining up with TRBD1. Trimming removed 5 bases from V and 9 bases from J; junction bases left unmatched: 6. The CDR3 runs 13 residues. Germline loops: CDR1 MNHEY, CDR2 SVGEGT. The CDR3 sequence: CASSKTGARELFF. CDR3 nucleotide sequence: TGTGCCAGCAGTAAAACAGGGGCCCGGGAGCTGTTTTTT.

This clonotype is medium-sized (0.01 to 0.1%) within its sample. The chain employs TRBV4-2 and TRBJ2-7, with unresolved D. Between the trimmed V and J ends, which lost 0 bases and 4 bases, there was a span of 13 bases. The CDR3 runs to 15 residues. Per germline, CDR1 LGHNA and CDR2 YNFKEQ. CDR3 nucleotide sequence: TGTGCCAGCAGCCAAGATAGGCAGCCATTATACGAGCAGTACGTC. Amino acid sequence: CASSQDRQPLYEQYV.

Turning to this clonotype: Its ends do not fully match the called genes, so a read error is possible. In DNA, the CDR3 is TGTGCCAGCAGTGAATTCCCAGGGAGCCCCTACGAGCAGTACTTT. It codes for CASSEFPGSPYEQYF. The rearrangement uses TRBV6-1 and TRBJ2-7; D tentatively fits TRBD1 or TRBD2 (5 bases each). The CDR3 runs 15 residues. Germline V gene sequence: CDR1 MNHNS, CDR2 SASEGT.

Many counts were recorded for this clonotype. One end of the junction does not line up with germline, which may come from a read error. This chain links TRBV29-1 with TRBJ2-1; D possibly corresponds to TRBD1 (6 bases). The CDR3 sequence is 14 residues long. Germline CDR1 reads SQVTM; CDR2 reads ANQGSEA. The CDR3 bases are TGCAGCGCTGAAGTAATCCAGGGGCGGAATGAGCAGTTCTTC. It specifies CSAEVIQGRNEQFF.

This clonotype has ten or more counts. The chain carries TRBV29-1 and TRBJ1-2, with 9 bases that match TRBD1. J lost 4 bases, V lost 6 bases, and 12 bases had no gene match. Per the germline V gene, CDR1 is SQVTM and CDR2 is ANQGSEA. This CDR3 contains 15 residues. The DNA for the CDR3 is TGCAGCGTCCGGGACAGGGCCTTGATGGGCTATGGCTACACCTTC. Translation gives CSVRDRALMGYGYTF.

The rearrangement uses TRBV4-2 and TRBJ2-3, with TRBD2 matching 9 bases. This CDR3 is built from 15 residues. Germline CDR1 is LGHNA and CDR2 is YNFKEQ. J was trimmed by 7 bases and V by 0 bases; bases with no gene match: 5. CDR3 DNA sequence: TGTGCCAGCAGCCAAGATGGGACTAGCCCCAATACGCAGTATTTT. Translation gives CASSQDGTSPNTQYF.

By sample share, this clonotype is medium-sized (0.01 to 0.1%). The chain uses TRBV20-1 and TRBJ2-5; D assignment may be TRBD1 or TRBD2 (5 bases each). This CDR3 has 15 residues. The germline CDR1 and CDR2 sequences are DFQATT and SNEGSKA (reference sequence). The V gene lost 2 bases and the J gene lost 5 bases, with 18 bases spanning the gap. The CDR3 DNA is TGCAGTGCTAGATATTCCGGGACCCCAAGGGAGACCCAGTACTTC. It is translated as CSARYSGTPRETQYF.

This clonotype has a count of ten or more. CDR3 amino acids: CASSPRVFNSPLHF. The CDR3 nucleotides read TGTGCCAGCAGTCCCAGGGTTTTCAATTCACCCCTCCACTTT. The J gene is TRBJ1-6, the V gene TRBV6-5; D possibly corresponds to TRBD1 (5 bases). The V end was cut by 5 bases, the J end by 7 bases, with 12 bases between. This CDR3 region has 14 residues. Germline CDR1 is MNHEY and CDR2 is SVGAGI.

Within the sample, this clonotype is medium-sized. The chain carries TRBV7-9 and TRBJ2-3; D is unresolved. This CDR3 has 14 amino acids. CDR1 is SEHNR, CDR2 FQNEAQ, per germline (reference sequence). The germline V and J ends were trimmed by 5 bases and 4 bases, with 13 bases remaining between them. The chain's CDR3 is CASSLRAGADTQYF. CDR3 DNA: TGTGCCAGCAGCCTCCGGGCTGGGGCAGATACGCAGTATTTT.

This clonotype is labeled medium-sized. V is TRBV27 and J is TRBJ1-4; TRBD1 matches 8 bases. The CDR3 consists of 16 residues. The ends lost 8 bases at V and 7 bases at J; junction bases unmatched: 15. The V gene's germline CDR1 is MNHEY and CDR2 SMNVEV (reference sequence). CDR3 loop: CASGDLGTGRIEKLFF. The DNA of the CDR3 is TGTGCCAGCGGAGATTTAGGGACAGGTCGGATTGAAAAACTGTTTTTT.

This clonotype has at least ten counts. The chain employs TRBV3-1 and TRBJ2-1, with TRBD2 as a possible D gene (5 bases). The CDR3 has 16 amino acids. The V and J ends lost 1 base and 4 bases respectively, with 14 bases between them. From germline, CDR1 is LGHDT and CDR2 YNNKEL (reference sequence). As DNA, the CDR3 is TGTGCCAGCAGCCAAGCCTGGGGAGTAAAGTACAATGAGCAGTTCTTC. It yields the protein CASSQAWGVKYNEQFF.

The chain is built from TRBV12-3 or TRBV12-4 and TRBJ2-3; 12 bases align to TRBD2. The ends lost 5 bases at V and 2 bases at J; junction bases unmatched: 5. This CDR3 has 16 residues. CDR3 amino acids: CASSRGLAGYTDTQYF. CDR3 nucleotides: TGTGCCAGCAGTCGGGGACTAGCGGGTTACACAGATACGCAGTATTTT.